A selection of T cell receptor beta chains follows, all from one sample in a study of cytomegalovirus exposure and HLA in healthy donors. Method: immunoSEQ multiplex PCR; TCRdb's copy keeps in-frame clones and lacks some. The table shows about 110,000 clones, with approximately 86% occurring only once. Sequencing was carried out using PBMCs. The source is a man aged 40-55 years in good health and CMV-seronegative. Each CDR3 is given with its conserved first and last residue. D genes are given only for firm matches. Only some rows state a clone size, as once, few, many or a class for expanded clones.

>TRBV2|NA|TRBD1|TRBJ2-7|13
TGTGCCAGCCGGACAGGGGAGGCCTACGAGCAGTACTTC
CASRTGEAYEQYF
>TRBV20-1|NA|TRBD2|TRBJ2-1|11
TGCAGTCGAAGCGGGGGTGGCGAGCAGTTCTTC
CSRSGGGEQFF
>TRBV6-5|NA|NA|TRBJ2-7|14
TGTGCCAGCAGGAGAGGTCGGGGATCCTACGAGCAGTACTTC
CASRRGRGSYEQYF
>TRBV19|NA|NA|TRBJ1-5|13
TGTGCCAGCGCCTCATCGAGGAACCAGCCCCAGCATTTT
CASASSRNQPQHF
>TRBV2|NA|TRBD2|TRBJ2-2|14
TGTGCTTCCGGGGTAGCGGGACCCACCGGGGAGCTGTTTTTT
CASGVAGPTGELFF
>TRBV7-2|once|NA|TRBJ1-5|14
TGTGCCAGCAGCCCAGTGCGCAGGGAGGGGCCCCAGCATTTT
CASSPVRREGPQHF
>TRBV27|NA|NA|TRBJ1-2|13
TGTGCCAGCAGTTCCCGGCGGGGGGCTAGCTACACCTTC
CASSSRRGASYTF
>TRBV29-1|NA|TRBD1|TRBJ1-3|15
TGCAGCGTCCTTAACGGACAGGGGGCTGGAAACACCATATATTTT
CSVLNGQGAGNTIYF
>TRBV4-3|once|NA|TRBJ1-2|13
TGCGCCAGCAGCCGAGGACAGAACTATGGCTACACCTTC
CASSRGQNYGYTF
>TRBV6-6|NA|NA|TRBJ1-1|13
TGTGCCAGCAGCCGACAGTCCAACACTGAAGCTTTCTTT
CASSRQSNTEAFF
>TRBV5-1|NA|NA|TRBJ2-6|19
TGCGCCAGCAGCTCCAGTGGGCTCCAAATGGGCTCTGGGGCCAACGTCCTGACTTTC
CASSSSGLQMGSGANVLTF